This T cell receptor (beta chain) was obtained from a study of cytomegalovirus exposure and HLA in healthy donors. The overall study: Sequencing of about 179 million T cells in an earlier analysis found 100 million or so unique TCR beta sequences.

Donors were ostensibly healthy at sampling, although undocumented immune exposures were probable. The CDR3 runs to 16 residues. V lost 2 bases to trimming and J lost 5 bases; unmatched junction nucleotides: 10. Germline loops: CDR1 SGHVS, CDR2 FNYEAQ. Study-level results: Indistinguishable V segments such as TRBV6-2 and TRBV6-3 were excluded.

Primers: 60 Vbeta forward and 13 Jbeta reverse. This table comes from immunoSEQ multiplex PCR, and its TCRdb copy is limited to in-frame clones, with some not included. The sample includes around 180,000 clones, roughly 70% seen only once; the top ten take 1.5%. This clone was found once. Its antigen is currently unknown. Sequenced sample: PBMCs. The chain has TRBV7-6 and TRBJ2-7, with 9 bases identical to TRBD2. The sequence derives from a girl aged 5-17 years in good health and CMV-seronegative. The CDR3 DNA is TGTGCCAGCAGCTTACTTGGAGCGGGGGGCCGCCACGAGCAGTACTTC. This sequence encodes CASSLLGAGGRHEQYF.